This TCR beta chain was captured in a study of blood T cells in healthy people across ages. Total RNA, at least 6 micrograms per sample, came from PBMCs. A J-beta primer mix and a sample-barcoded 5' primer were used in a second PCR of roughly 6 to 11 cycles. With 12 random nucleotides, a template-switch adaptor tagged each individual cDNA molecule. TCRdb fed the 5' RACE reads into MiXCR, producing one record per CDR3 protein. Among some 690,000 distinct CDR3 sequences listed, 22% were seen once. Trimming shortened V by 6 bases and J by 0 bases, and 12 bases separated the two germline ends. The germline CDR1 and CDR2 sequences are ENHRY and SYGVKD. The CDR3 contains 14 residues.

The sequence was collected from a man between 70 and 80 years old in good health. Sequenced input: blood. J is TRBJ2-7 and V is TRBV10-3; possibly TRBD1 for D (6 bases). CDR3: CAIRTTGSSYEQYF. The DNA for the CDR3 is TGTGCCATCAGGACGACAGGCAGCTCCTACGAGCAGTACTTC.